This T cell receptor beta chain was sequenced in a study of blood T cell repertoires in COVID-19. In this sample, this clone turned up a few times. TCRdb's copy holds only in-frame clones and misses some; the assay was immunoSEQ multiplex PCR. The table lists around 470,000 clones, approximately 89% of them singletons, with around 0.9% in the top ten. Germline CDR1 reads SGHKS; CDR2 reads YYEKEE (reference sequence). The CDR3 extends over 14 amino acids. V was trimmed by 4 bases and J by 6 bases, leaving 16 bases between them. The V gene is TRBV5-5, the J gene TRBJ1-2; D possibly corresponds to TRBD1 (5 bases). This TCR was sampled from a young man with COVID-19, enrolled during active disease. The sequenced material came from peripheral blood. The CDR3 region is CASSGGTDYDGYTF. In DNA, the CDR3 is TGTGCCAGCAGCGGGGGGACGGACTATGATGGCTACACCTTC.